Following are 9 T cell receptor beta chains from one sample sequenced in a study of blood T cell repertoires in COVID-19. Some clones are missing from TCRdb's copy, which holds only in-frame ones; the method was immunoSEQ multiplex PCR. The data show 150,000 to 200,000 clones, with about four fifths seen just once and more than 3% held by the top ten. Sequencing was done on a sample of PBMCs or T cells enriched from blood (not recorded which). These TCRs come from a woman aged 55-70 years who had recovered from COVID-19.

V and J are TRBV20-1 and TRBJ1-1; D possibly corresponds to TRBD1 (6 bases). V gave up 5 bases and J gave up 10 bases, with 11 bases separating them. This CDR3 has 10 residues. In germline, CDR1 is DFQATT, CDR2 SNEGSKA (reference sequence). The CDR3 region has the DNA TGCAGTGCTGGAGGGGGAGTAGCTTTCTTT. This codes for CSAGGGVAFF.

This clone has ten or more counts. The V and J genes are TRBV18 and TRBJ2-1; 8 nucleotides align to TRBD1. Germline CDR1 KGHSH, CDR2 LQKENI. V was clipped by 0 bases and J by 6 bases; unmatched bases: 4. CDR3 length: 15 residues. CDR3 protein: CASSPPGQVGNEQFF. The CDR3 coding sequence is TGTGCCAGCTCACCACCGGGACAGGTAGGCAATGAGCAGTTCTTC.

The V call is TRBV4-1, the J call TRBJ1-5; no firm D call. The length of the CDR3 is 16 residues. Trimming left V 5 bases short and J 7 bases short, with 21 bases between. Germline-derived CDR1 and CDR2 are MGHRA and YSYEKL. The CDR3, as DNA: TGCGCCAGCAGCTCTGGAGCCACGACCGGCGCCCAGCCCCAGCATTTT. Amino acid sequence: CASSSGATTGAQPQHF.

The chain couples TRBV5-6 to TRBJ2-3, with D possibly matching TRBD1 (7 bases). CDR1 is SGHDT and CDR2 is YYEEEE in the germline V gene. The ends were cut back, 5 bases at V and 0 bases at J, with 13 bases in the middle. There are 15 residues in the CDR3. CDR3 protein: CASSPQGGSTDTQYF. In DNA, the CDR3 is TGTGCCAGCAGTCCCCAGGGGGGTAGCACAGATACGCAGTATTTT.

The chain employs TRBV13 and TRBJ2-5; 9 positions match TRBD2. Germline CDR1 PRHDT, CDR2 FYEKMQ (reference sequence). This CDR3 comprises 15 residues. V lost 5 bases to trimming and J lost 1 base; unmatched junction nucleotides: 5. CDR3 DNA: TGTGCCAGCAGCACCCGTAGCGGGGGCCAAGAGACCCAGTACTTC. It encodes CASSTRSGGQETQYF.

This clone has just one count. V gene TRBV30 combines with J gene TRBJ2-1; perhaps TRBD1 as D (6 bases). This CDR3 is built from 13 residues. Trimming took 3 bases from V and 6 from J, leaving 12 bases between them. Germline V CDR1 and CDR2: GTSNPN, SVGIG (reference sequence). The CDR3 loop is CAWSPGQINEQFF. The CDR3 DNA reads TGTGCCTGGAGCCCCGGACAGATCAATGAGCAGTTCTTC. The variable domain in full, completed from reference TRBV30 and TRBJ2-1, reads SQTIHQWPATLVQPVGSPLSLECTVEGTSNPNLYWYRQAAGRGLQLLFYSVGIGQISSEVPQNLSASRPQDRQFILSSKKLLLSDSGFYLCAWSPGQINEQFFGPGTRLTVL.

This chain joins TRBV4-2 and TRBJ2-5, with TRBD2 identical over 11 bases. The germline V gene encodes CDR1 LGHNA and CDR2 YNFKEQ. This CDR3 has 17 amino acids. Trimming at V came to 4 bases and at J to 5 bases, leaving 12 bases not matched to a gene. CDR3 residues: CASSPFGTSGTAETQYF. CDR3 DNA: TGTGCCAGCAGCCCTTTCGGGACTAGCGGCACAGCGGAGACCCAGTACTTC.

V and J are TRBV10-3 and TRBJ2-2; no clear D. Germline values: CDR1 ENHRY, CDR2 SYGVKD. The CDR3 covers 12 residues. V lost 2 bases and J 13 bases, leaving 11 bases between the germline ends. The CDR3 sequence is CAISEPQRSLFF. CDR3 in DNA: TGTGCCATCAGTGAGCCCCAGCGCTCGCTGTTTTTT.

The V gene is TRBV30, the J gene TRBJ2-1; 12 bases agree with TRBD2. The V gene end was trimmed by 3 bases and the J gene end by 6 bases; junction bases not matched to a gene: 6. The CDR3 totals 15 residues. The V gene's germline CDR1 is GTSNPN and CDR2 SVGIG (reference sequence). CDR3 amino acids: CAWSILAGGSNEQFF. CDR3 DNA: TGTGCCTGGAGCATACTAGCGGGGGGTTCCAATGAGCAGTTCTTC.